The rows below give T cell receptor beta chains drawn from one sample of a study of T cell responses to AZD1222 COVID-19 vaccine. Produced via immunoSEQ multiplex PCR; TCRdb's table is partial and in-frame only. The sample has approximately 150,000 clones, 80% to 95% seen once. The sequencing here drew on peripheral blood, taken 28 days after the second AZD1222 dose. All receptors come from an adult who received the AZD1222 COVID-19 vaccine. CDR3s include the opening cysteine and the closing phenylalanine or tryptophan. Clone size, where shown, is once, few, many, or a class for clones that have expanded.

>NA|TRBJ1-1|TRBV18
CASSPARGPNTEAFF
>NA|TRBJ1-1|TRBV7-8
CASSLAITLLGGEAFF
>NA|TRBJ1-3|TRBV20-1
CSAKGANTIYF
>once|TRBJ1-5|TRBV11-2
CASSLVSHSGQPQHF
>once|TRBJ2-3|TRBV11-2
CASSRTVTDTQYF
>NA|TRBJ2-7|TRBV19
CASSHTGGPLYEQYF
>NA|TRBJ2-1|TRBV13
CASRRAAGGINEQFF
>NA|TRBJ1-5|TRBV4-3
CASRLGVPGGNQPQHF
>few|TRBJ2-7|TRBV5-4
CASSNRGAYEQYF
>NA|TRBJ1-6|TRBV19
CASSGPGQDPLHF
>NA|TRBJ1-6|TRBV4-1
CASSHGKHDRGHNSPLHF
>NA|TRBJ2-5|TRBV18
CASSPSFVKGETQYF
>NA|TRBJ2-7|TRBV10-3
CAISDPWGADGGQYF
>NA|TRBJ2-7|TRBV7-3
CASSLTATTADEQYF
>NA|TRBJ1-4|TRBV28
CASSSWTAVNEKLFF
>NA|TRBJ1-1|TRBV5-1
CASSVDRGNTEAFF
>once|TRBJ1-5|TRBV5-1
CASSFGDGGSAPQHF
>NA|TRBJ1-1|TRBV19
CASSLAGASNTEAFF
>NA|TRBJ1-1|TRBV19
CASSYGEGNTEAFF
>NA|TRBJ2-1|TRBV10-3
CATKAEGSYNEQFF
>NA|TRBJ2-5|TRBV11-2
CASSSDRGRAETQYF
>NA|TRBJ1-2|TRBV21-1
CASSRARGIGQGNYGYTF
>once|TRBJ2-1|TRBV19
CASSINGGGPGSYNEQFF
>NA|TRBJ1-1|TRBV20-1
CSASGPQGSINTEAFF
>NA|TRBJ2-3|TRBV27
CASSLFPPGGDTDTQYF
>NA|TRBJ1-2|TRBV9
CASSAYNRALAGYTF
>NA|TRBJ2-1|TRBV5-6
CASSLHSSLQGGYNEQFF
>NA|TRBJ1-3|TRBV2
CASKGSSSGNTIYF
>NA|TRBJ2-7|TRBV5-6
CASSSRRLADTSPYEQYF
>few|TRBJ2-5|TRBV9
CASSVEGRSREETQYF
>NA|TRBJ2-7|TRBV6-2/TRBV6-3
CASSPQGYEQYF
>NA|TRBJ2-3|TRBV13
CASSPVGGGSYTQYF
>NA|TRBJ2-7|TRBV9
CASSVSRVAYEQYF
>NA|TRBJ1-2|TRBV7-2
CASSWKGYTF
>NA|TRBJ1-2|TRBV7-8
CASSLDRGDGYTF
>once|TRBJ1-5|TRBV4-3
CASSQATGGLQPQHF
>NA|TRBJ2-7|TRBV7-8
CASSRPRDFSYEQYF
>NA|TRBJ2-1|TRBV7-3
CASSFGSGGPPGNEQFF
>NA|TRBJ2-1|TRBV14
CASKGQGTTNEQFF
>NA|TRBJ2-6|TRBV2
CASSEARGAGANVLTF
>NA|TRBJ2-2|TRBV9
CASSVQGAITGELFF
>NA|TRBJ2-5|TRBV5-1
CASSLRSETQYF
>NA|TRBJ1-2|TRBV7-9
CASSLAAAREGYTF
>NA|TRBJ1-6|TRBV14
CASSQETGVSPLHF
>NA|TRBJ2-1|TRBV2
CASPLSSGPNNEQFF
>NA|TRBJ2-7|TRBV27
CASSLRGEQYF
>NA|TRBJ2-3|TRBV7-2
CASSLEGVPGGQLGTQYF
>NA|TRBJ1-2|TRBV11-1
CASSNTGTGFHYGYTF
>NA|TRBJ1-2|TRBV5-4
CASSSRGAGYTF
>NA|TRBJ1-2|TRBV23-1
CASSPTGGDGYTF
>NA|TRBJ1-6|TRBV11-2
CASSPTETGNSPLHF
>NA|TRBJ2-2|TRBV5-4
CASSLVRGGTGELFF
>NA|TRBJ1-2|TRBV9
CASSPGGGARQDGYTF